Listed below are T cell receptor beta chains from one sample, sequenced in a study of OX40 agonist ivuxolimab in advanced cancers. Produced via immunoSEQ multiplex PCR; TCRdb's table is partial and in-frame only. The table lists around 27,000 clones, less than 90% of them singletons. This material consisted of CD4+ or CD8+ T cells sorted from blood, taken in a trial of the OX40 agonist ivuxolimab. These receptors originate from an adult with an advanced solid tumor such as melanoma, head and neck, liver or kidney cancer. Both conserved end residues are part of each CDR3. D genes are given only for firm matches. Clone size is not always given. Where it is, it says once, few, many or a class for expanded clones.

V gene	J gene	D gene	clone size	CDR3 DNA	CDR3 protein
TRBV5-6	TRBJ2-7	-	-	TGTGCCAGCAGCTTTGGAACGGGCCACTACGAGCAGTACTTC	CASSFGTGHYEQYF
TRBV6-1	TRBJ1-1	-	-	TGTGCCAGCACCGTTGAAGCTTTCTTT	CASTVEAFF
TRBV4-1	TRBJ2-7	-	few	TGCGCCAGCAGCCAAGAGCCGGCTAGCTCCTACGAGCAGTACTTC	CASSQEPASSYEQYF
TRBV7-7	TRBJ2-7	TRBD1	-	TGTGCCAGCAGCCCCGAGGTGGGACAGGGCTACGAGCAGTACTTC	CASSPEVGQGYEQYF
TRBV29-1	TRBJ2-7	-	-	TGCAGCGTCGGGACTTTCTACGAGCAGTACTTC	CSVGTFYEQYF
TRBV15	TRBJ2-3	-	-	TGTGCCACCAGCAGAGATGATTTAGACACAGATACGCAGTATTTT	CATSRDDLDTDTQYF
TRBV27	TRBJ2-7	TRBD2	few	TGTGCCAGCGTGGGAGGGACGGGCGAGCAGTACTTC	CASVGGTGEQYF
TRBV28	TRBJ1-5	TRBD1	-	TGTGCCAGCAGGCTGCCGGGACAGGGCCGGCAGCCCCAGCATTTT	CASRLPGQGRQPQHF
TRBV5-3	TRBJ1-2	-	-	TGTGCCAGAAGCCGACCGGTTTACTATGGCTACACCTTC	CARSRPVYYGYTF
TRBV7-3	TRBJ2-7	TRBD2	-	TGTGCCAGCAGCATAGCGGGGGGGAGCTCCTACGAGCAGTACTTC	CASSIAGGSSYEQYF
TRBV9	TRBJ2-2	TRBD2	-	TGTGCCAGCAGCCCCCAGGGAGGGCCGGCCGGGGAGCTGTTTTTT	CASSPQGGPAGELFF
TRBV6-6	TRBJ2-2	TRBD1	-	TGTGCCGGACAGGGGGCCACCGGGGAGCTGTTTTTT	CAGQGATGELFF
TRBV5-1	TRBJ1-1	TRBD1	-	TGCGCCAGCAGCTTGGCCGGGACAGGGGGCACTGAAGCTTTCTTT	CASSLAGTGGTEAFF
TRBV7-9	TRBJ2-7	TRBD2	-	TGTGCCAGCAGCAGCGGGGGGCTAACCTACGAGCAGTACTTC	CASSSGGLTYEQYF
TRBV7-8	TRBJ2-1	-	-	TGTGCCAGCAGCTTAGTGACGGGCAATGAGCAGTTCTTC	CASSLVTGNEQFF
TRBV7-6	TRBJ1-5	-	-	TGTGCCAGCAGCCTTACCTCATACGATCAGCCCCAGCATTTT	CASSLTSYDQPQHF
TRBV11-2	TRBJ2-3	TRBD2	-	TGTGCCAGCAGCTTAGTGGCCCAAGGAGCGGGAGAGGGGAATACGCAGTATTTT	CASSLVAQGAGEGNTQYF
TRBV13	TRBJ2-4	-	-	TGTGCCAGCAGCCCCACGAAGGAGGTGCAAAACATTCAGTACTTC	CASSPTKEVQNIQYF
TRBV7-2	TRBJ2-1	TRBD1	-	TGTGCCAGCAGCTCTCCCCGGGACAGGGGGTACGGCATTGAGCAGTTCTTC	CASSSPRDRGYGIEQFF
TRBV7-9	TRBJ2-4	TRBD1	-	TGTGCCAGCAGCTCGGACAGGGGGTTATTTCTTTGGGACATTCAGTACTTC	CASSSDRGLFLWDIQYF
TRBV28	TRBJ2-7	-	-	TGTGCCAGCAGTTTATCCTCCGGGACCCTTTACTACGAGCAGTACTTC	CASSLSSGTLYYEQYF
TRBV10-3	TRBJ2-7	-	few	TGTGCCATCAGTGAAACCCTGCGGAGCACCTACGAGCAGTACTTC	CAISETLRSTYEQYF
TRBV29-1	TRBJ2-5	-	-	TGCAGCGTTGATTCGCTGCCCAAGGAGGGAGAGACCCAGTACTTC	CSVDSLPKEGETQYF
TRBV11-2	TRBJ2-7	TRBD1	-	TGTGCCAGCAGCTTAGGGCCGCGACAGGGGGCGGACCCCTACGAGCAGTACTTC	CASSLGPRQGADPYEQYF
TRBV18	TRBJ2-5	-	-	TGTGCCAGCTCACCAAGGGACCCCGACGGAGAGACCCAGTACTTC	CASSPRDPDGETQYF
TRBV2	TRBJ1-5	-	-	TGTGCCAGCAGGGAAAAGGGGGGGCATGGCAATCAGCCCCAGCATTTT	CASREKGGHGNQPQHF
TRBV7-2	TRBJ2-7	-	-	TGTGCCAGCGGGGGCGCGGGTAGCTCCTACGAGCAGTACTTC	CASGGAGSSYEQYF
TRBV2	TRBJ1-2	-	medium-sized	TGTGCCAGCAGTCCCTTAAGGGCCGGCGACTATGGCTACACCTTC	CASSPLRAGDYGYTF
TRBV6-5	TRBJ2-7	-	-	TGTGCCAGCAGTTACTCTACGAGCCTCGAGCAGTACTTC	CASSYSTSLEQYF
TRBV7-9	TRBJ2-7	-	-	TGTGCCAGCAGCTTAGTTAGGTACGAGCAGTACTTC	CASSLVRYEQYF
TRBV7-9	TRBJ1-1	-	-	TGTGCCAGCAGCTTCGGGAACACTGAAGCTTTCTTT	CASSFGNTEAFF
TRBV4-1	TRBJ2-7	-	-	TGCGCCAGCAGCCAAGTCGGGGGCTTGGCCTACGAGCAGTACTTC	CASSQVGGLAYEQYF
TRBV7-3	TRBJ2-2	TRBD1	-	TGTGCCAGCAGCTTACAGGGGGCGCCGAACACCGGGGAGCTGTTTTTT	CASSLQGAPNTGELFF
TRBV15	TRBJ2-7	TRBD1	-	TGTGCCACCAGCAGAGATCGGGGGACAGGCCTTCGTCGGGAGCAGTACTTC	CATSRDRGTGLRREQYF
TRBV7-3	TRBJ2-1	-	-	TGTGCCAGCAGCTTAAAGGCCCGGGAGAGCTCCTACAATGAGCAGTTCTTC	CASSLKARESSYNEQFF
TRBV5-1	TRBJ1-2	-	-	TGCGCCAGCAGCTTGGATGGAGGTTCCTATGGCTACACCTTC	CASSLDGGSYGYTF
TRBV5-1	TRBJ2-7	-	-	TGCGCCAGCAGCTTGGACAGGGGACTTGACGAGCAGTACTTC	CASSLDRGLDEQYF
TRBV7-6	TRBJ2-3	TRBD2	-	TGTGCCAGCGGAAACGGGGGACTACGGCAGTATTTT	CASGNGGLRQYF
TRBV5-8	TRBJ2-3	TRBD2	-	TGTGCCAGCAGACGGGGGGCAGATACGCAGTATTTT	CASRRGADTQYF
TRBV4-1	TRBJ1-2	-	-	TGCGCCAGCAGCCAAGCGGGAACTAACTATGGCTACACCTTC	CASSQAGTNYGYTF
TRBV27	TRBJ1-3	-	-	TGTGCCAGCAGAACCCCGTTACAGGGCAACTCTGGAAACACCATATATTTT	CASRTPLQGNSGNTIYF
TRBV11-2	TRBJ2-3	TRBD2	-	TGTGCCAGCAGACGCATTAGTGGGGGGGGTACAGATACGCAGTATTTT	CASRRISGGGTDTQYF
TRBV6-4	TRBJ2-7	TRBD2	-	TGTGCCAGCTATCTAGCGGGAGGGCCCATCTACGAGCAGTACTTC	CASYLAGGPIYEQYF
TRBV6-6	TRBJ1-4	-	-	TGTGCCAGCAGCAAAGTCCGGCTCTGGGAAAAACTGTTTTTT	CASSKVRLWEKLFF
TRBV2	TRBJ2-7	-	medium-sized	TGTGCCAGCAGTGAACGGCCGGACGAGCAGTACTTC	CASSERPDEQYF
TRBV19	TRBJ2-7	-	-	TGTGCCAGTAGTCAGGGGTACGAGCAGTACTTC	CASSQGYEQYF
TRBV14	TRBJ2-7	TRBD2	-	TGTGCCAGCAGCCAATTCCGGACTAGTGGGGGCGAGCAGTACTTC	CASSQFRTSGGEQYF
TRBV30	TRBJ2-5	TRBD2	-	TGTGCCTGGAGTGTAGGACTAGCGGGAAGAGAGACCCAGTACTTC	CAWSVGLAGRETQYF
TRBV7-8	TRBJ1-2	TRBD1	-	TGTGCCAGCAGCTTAGAGCCGACAGGGCCTAACTATGGCTACACCTTC	CASSLEPTGPNYGYTF
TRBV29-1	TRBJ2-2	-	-	TGCAGCGTGGGAGGGGACAAAGACACCGGGGAGCTGTTTTTT	CSVGGDKDTGELFF
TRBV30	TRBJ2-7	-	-	TGTGCCTGGAGTGTAAACAGGGTGCACGAGCAGTACTTC	CAWSVNRVHEQYF
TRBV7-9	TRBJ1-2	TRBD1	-	TGTGCCAGCAGCTCAATCAGGGGGCCAAATGATGGCTACACCTTC	CASSSIRGPNDGYTF
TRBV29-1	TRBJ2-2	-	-	TGCAGCGTTGACCAGAGAGGGGGGAACACCGGGGAGCTGTTTTTT	CSVDQRGGNTGELFF
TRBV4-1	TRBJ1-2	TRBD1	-	TGCGCCAGCAGCCAGGCGACAGGGCTTGGGAACTATGGCTACACCTTC	CASSQATGLGNYGYTF
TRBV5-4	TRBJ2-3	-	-	TGTGCCAGCAGCTTGGTGGGGGGGCCTCAAGATACGCAGTATTTT	CASSLVGGPQDTQYF
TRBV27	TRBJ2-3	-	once	TGTGCCAGCAGTTTATCGGACGGCACAGATACGCAGTATTTT	CASSLSDGTDTQYF
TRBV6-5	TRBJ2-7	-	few	TGTGCCAGCACCCCCAGGCAGGGCTACGAGCAGTACTTC	CASTPRQGYEQYF
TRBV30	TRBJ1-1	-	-	TGTGCCTCGGACCCGAGGAACACTGAAGCTTTCTTT	CASDPRNTEAFF